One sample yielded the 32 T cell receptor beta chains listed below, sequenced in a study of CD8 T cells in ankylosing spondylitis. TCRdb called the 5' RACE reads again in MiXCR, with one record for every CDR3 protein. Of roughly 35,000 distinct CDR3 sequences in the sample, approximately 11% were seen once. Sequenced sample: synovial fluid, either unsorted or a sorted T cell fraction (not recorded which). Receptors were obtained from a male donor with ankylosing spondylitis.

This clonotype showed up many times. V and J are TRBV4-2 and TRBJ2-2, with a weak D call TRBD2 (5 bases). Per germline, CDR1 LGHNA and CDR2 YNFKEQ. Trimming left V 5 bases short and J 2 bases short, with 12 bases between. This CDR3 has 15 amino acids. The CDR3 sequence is CASSVTTSNTGELFF. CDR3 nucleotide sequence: TGTGCCAGCAGCGTCACAACTAGTAACACCGGGGAGCTGTTTTTT.

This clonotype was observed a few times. CDR3 amino acids: CASSLGGGSGTGELFF. DNA of the CDR3: TGTGCCAGCAGCTTGGGGGGCGGGAGCGGCACCGGGGAGCTGTTTTTT. V gene TRBV5-4 combines with J gene TRBJ2-2, with 7 bases aligning to TRBD2. Germline values: CDR1 SGHNT, CDR2 YYREEE (reference sequence). The ends lost 0 bases at V and 4 bases at J; junction bases unmatched: 6. This CDR3 is built from 16 residues.

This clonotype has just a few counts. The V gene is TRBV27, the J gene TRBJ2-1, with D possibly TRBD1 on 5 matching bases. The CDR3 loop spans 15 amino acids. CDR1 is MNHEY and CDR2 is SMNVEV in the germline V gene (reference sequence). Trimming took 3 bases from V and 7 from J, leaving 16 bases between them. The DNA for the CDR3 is TGTGCCAGCAGTTTTTCAGGGTCTCTGAATAATGAGCAGTTCTTC. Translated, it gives CASSFSGSLNNEQFF.

CDR3 nucleotides: TGCGCCAGCAGCCTCTTCTCCGGATTTGACAATGAGCAGTTCTTC. Protein product: CASSLFSGFDNEQFF. V gene TRBV5-1 combines with J gene TRBJ2-1; D unclear. CDR1 SGHRS and CDR2 YFSETQ come from the germline V gene. V was trimmed by 4 bases and J by 5 bases, leaving 16 bases between them. The CDR3 is 15 amino acids.

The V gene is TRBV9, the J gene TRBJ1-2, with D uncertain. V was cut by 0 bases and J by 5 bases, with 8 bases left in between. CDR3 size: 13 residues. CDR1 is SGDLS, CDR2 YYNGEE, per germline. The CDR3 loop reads CASSVGGGYGYTF. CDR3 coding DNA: TGTGCCAGCAGCGTAGGAGGAGGGTATGGCTACACCTTC.

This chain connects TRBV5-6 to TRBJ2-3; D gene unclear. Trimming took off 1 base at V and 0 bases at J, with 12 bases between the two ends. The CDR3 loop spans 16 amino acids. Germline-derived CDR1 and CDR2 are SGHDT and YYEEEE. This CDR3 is CASSLRQTTSTDTQYF. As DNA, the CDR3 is TGTGCCAGCAGCTTGCGTCAGACCACTAGCACAGATACGCAGTATTTT.

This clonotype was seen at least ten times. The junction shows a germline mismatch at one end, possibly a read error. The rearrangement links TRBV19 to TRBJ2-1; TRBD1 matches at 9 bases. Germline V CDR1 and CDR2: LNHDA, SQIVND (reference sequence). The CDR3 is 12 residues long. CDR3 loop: CASSIGGQGILF. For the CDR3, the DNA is TGTGCCAGTAGTATTGGAGGACAGGGGATTCTCTTC.

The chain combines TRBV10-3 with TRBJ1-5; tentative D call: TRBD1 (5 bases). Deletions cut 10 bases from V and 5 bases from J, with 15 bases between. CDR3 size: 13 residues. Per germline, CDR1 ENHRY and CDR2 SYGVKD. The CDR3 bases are TGTGCCACCGTCAAGGACACCGATCAGCCCCAGCATTTT. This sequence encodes CATVKDTDQPQHF.

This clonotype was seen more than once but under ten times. The CDR3 region has the DNA TGTGCCAGTAGTATTTCTTGGACTAGCGGAGGAAGGAATGAGCAGTTCTTC. Protein: CASSISWTSGGRNEQFF. The rearrangement links TRBV19 to TRBJ2-1; 10 bases map to TRBD2. Per germline, CDR1 LNHDA and CDR2 SQIVND (reference sequence). This CDR3 region has 17 residues. J was trimmed by 7 bases and V by 3 bases; bases with no gene match: 12.

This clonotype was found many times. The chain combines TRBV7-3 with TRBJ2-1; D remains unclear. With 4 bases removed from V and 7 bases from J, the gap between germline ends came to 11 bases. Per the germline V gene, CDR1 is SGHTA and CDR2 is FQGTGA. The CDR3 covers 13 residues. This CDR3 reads CASSSAYGNEQFF. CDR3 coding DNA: TGTGCCAGCAGCTCAGCGTACGGTAATGAGCAGTTCTTC.

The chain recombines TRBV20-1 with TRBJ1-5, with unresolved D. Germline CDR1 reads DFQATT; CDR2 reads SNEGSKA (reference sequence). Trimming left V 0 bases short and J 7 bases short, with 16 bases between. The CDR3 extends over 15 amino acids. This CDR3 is CSARDWVRGDQPQHF. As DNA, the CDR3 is TGCAGTGCTAGAGATTGGGTGAGAGGCGACCAGCCCCAGCATTTT.

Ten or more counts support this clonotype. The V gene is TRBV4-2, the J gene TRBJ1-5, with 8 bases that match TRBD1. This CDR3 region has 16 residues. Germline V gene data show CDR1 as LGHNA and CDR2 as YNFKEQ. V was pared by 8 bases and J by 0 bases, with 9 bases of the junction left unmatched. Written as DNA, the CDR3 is TGTGCCAGCCAACCTGGGGACAGGAATAGCAATCAGCCCCAGCATTTT. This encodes CASQPGDRNSNQPQHF.

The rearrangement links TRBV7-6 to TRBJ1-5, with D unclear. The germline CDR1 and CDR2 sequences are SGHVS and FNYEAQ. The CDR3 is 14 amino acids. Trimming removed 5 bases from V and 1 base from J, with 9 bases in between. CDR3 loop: CASSPHGSNQPQHF. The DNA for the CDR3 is TGTGCCAGCAGCCCACATGGGAGCAATCAGCCCCAGCATTTT.

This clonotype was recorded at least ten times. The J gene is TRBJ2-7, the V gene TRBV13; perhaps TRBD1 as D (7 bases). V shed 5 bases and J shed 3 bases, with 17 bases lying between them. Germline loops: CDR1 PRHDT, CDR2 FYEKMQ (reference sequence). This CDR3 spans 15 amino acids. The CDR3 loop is CASSPPEGQIYEQYF. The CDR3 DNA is TGTGCCAGCAGCCCCCCGGAGGGACAGATCTACGAGCAGTACTTC.

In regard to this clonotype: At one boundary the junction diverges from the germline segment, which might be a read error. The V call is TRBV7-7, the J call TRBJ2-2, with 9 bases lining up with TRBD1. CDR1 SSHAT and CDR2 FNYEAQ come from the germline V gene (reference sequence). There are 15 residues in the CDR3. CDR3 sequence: CASSRDRENTGELFF. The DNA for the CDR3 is TGTGCTAGCAGCCGGGACAGGGAAAACACCGGGGAGCTGTTTTTT.

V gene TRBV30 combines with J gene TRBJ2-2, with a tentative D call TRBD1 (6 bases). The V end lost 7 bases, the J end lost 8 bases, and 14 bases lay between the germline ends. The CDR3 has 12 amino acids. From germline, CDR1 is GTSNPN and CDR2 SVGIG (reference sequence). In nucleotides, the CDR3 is TGTGCCTTTAGACTGGGGGCGGGGGAGCTGTTTTTT. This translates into CAFRLGAGELFF.

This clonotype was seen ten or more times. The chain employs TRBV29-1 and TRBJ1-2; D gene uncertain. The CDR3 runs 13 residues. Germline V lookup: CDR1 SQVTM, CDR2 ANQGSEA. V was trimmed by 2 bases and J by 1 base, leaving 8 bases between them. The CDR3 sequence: CSVESQSNYGYTF. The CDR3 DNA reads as TGCAGCGTTGAATCTCAGAGTAACTATGGCTACACCTTC.

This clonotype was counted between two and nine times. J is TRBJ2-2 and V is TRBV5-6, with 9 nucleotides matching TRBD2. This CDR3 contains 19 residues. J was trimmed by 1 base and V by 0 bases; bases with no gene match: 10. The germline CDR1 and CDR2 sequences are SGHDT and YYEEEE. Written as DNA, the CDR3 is TGTGCCAGCAGCTTGGATGGACTAGCGCTCTTCGGGAACACCGGGGAGCTGTTTTTT. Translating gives CASSLDGLALFGNTGELFF.

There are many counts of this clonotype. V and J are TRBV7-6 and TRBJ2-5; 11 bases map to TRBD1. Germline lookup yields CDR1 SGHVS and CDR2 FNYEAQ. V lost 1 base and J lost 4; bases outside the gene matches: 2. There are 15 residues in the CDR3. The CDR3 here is CASSLGTGGGETQYF. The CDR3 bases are TGTGCCAGCAGCTTAGGGACAGGGGGCGGAGAGACCCAGTACTTC.

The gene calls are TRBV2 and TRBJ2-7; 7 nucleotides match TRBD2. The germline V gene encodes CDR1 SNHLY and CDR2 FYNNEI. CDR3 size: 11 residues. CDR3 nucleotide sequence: TGTCCCGGATTAGCGGGTTACGAGCAGTACTTC. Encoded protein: CPGLAGYEQYF.

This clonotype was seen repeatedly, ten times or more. CDR3 amino acids: CSAREGRVNSPLHF. The DNA for the CDR3 is TGCAGTGCTAGAGAGGGCAGGGTAAATTCACCCCTCCACTTT. The chain recombines TRBV20-1 with TRBJ1-6, with D perhaps matching TRBD1 (5 bases). CDR3 length equals 14 residues. V lost 0 bases and J lost 7, with 10 bases in between. The germline V gene encodes CDR1 DFQATT and CDR2 SNEGSKA (reference sequence).

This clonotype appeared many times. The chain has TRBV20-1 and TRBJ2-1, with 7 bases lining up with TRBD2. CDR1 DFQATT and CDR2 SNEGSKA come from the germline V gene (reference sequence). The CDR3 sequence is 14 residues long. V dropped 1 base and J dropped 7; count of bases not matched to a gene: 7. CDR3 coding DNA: TGCAGTGCTAGAGTGGGGAGGGCCACTAATGAGCAGTTCTTC. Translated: CSARVGRATNEQFF.

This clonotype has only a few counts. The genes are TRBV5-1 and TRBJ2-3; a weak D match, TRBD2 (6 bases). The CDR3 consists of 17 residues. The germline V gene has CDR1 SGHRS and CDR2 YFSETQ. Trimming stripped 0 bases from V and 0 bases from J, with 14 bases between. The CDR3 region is CASSLEPGLPSTDTQYF. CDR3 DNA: TGCGCCAGCAGCTTGGAACCGGGACTTCCTAGCACAGATACGCAGTATTTT.

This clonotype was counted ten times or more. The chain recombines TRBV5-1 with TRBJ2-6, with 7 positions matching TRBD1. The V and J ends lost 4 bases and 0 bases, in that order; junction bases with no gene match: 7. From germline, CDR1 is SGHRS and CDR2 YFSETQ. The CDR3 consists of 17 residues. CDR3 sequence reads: CASSATGDRSGANVLTF. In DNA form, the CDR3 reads TGCGCCAGCAGCGCTACAGGGGACCGCTCTGGGGCCAACGTCCTGACTTTC.

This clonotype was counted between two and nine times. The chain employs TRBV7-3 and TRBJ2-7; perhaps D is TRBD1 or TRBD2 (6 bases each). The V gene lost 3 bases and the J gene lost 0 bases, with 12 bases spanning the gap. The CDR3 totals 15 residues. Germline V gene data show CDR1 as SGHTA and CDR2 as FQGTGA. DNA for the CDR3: TGTGCCAGCAGCTTGGGGGGACAAAGCTCCTACGAGCAGTACTTC. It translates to CASSLGGQSSYEQYF.

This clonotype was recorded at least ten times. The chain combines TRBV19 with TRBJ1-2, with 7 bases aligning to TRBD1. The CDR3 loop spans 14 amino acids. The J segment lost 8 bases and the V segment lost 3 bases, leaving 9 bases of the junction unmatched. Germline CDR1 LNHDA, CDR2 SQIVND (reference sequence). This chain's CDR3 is CASSMWQGDGGYTF. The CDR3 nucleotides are TGTGCCAGTAGTATGTGGCAGGGGGACGGAGGCTACACCTTC.

The CDR3: CSVGTSGGGEAFF. The CDR3 DNA follows: TGCAGCGTCGGGACCTCGGGAGGGGGTGAAGCTTTCTTT. V gene TRBV29-1 combines with J gene TRBJ1-1, with a possible D match to TRBD1 (6 bases). Looked up from germline, CDR1 is SQVTM and CDR2 is ANQGSEA. CDR3 length equals 13 residues. V was cut by 6 bases and J by 7 bases, with 18 bases left in between.

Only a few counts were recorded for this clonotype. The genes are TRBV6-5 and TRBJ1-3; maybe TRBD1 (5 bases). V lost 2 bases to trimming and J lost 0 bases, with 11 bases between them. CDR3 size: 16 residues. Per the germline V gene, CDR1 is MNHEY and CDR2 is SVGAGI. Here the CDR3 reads CASSYLWGYSGNTIYF. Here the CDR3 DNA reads TGTGCCAGCAGTTACCTCTGGGGCTACTCTGGAAACACCATATATTTT.

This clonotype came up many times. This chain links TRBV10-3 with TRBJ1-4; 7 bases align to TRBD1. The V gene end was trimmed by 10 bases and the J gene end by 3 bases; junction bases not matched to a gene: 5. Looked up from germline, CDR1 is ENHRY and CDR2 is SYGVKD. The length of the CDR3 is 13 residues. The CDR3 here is CASRDSPNEKLFF. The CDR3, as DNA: TGTGCCAGCAGGGACAGTCCTAATGAAAAACTGTTTTTT.

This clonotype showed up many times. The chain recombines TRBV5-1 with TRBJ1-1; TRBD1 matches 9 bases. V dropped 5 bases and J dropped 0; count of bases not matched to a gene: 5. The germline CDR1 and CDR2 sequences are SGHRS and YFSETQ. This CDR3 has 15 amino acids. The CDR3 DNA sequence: TGCGCCAGCAGGAGGACAGGGGACATGAACACTGAAGCTTTCTTT. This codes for CASRRTGDMNTEAFF.

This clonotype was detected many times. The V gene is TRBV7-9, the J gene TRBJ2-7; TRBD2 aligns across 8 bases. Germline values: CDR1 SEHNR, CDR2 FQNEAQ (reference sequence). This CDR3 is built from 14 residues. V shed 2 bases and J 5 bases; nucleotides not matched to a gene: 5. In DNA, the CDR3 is TGTGCCAGCAGCTTAACCGGGAGGGCCAACGAGCAGTACTTC. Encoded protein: CASSLTGRANEQYF. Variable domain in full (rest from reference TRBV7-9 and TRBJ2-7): DTGVSQNPRHKITKRGQNVTFRCDPISEHNRLYWYRQTLGQGPEFLTYFQNEAQLEKSRLLSDRFSAERPKGSFSTLEIQRTEQGDSAMYLCASSLTGRANEQYFGPGTRLTVT.

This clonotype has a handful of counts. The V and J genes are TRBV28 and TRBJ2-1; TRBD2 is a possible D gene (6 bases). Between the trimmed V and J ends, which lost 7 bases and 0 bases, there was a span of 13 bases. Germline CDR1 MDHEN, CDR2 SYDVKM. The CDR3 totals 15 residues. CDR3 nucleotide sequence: TGTGCCAGCACCCGTAGCGGTAGCTCCTACAATGAGCAGTTCTTC. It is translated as CASTRSGSSYNEQFF. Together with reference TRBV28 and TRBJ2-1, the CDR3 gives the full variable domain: DVKVTQSSRYLVKRTGEKVFLECVQDMDHENMFWYRQDPGLGLRLIYFSYDVKMKEKGDIPEGYSVSREKKERFSLILESASTNQTSMYLCASTRSGSSYNEQFFGPGTRLTVL.